This T cell receptor beta chain was recovered during a study of OX40 agonist ivuxolimab in advanced cancers. Sequencing used immunoSEQ multiplex PCR; TCRdb keeps in-frame clones, though not all of them. Of 95,000 or so clones detected, approximately 85% appear once; the ten largest clones hold 3.5% to 4%. The germline gives CDR1 SGHKS, CDR2 YYEKEE (reference sequence). The CDR3 covers 14 residues. The germline V and J ends were trimmed by 0 bases and 5 bases, with 12 bases remaining between them. The material was CD4+ or CD8+ T cells sorted from blood, obtained in a trial of the OX40 agonist ivuxolimab. The chain combines TRBV5-5 with TRBJ2-7, with D tentatively TRBD2 (5 bases). The sequence was collected from an adult with an advanced solid tumor such as melanoma, head and neck, liver or kidney cancer. The CDR3 is CASSLVPAVHEQYF. The CDR3 nucleotides are TGTGCCAGCAGCTTGGTTCCAGCGGTCCACGAGCAGTACTTC. The full variable domain, completed using reference TRBV5-5 and TRBJ2-7, is DAGVTQSPTHLIKTRGQQVTLRCSPISGHKSVSWYQQVLGQGPQFIFQYYEKEERGRGNFPDRFSARQFPNYSSELNVNALLLGDSALYLCASSLVPAVHEQYFGPGTRLTVT.